This T cell receptor beta chain was identified during a study of T cells in women clearing cervical HPV infection (dated by TCRdb to between 2018 and 2020). Broadly, across the study: The cases were about two dozen women with histologically confirmed HPV16-related CIN3 or worse, and 2 of those women had invasive cancers. The controls were 25 or so women whose single incident HPV16 infection cleared within 12 months with no development of precancer or cancer. Blood from cases was collected at the visit at which the lesion was first identified, whereas blood from controls was collected once infection was no longer detected. For cases, the median interval between lesion detection and blood sampling was about 150 days, with an interquartile range of roughly 85 to 220 days. Because only a few women had HLA typing data, the possibility that HLA type acted as a confounder could not be ruled out. An exploratory proof-of-principle case-control study, nested within the Guanacaste HPV Natural History Study in Costa Rica, was conducted to compare TCR repertoires across cervical HPV16 outcomes. Cases and controls were matched on age within five years and on year of sample collection. Cases had a median age of almost 35 years compared with approximately 40 for controls, and baseline characteristics showed no significant differences between the groups. In the parent cohort, around 9,900 women aged 18 or older were enrolled in Guanacaste, Costa Rica, during about 1993 to 1994 and then followed for seven years. Five blinded duplicates per group were added as quality controls, so that 60 or so samples were obtained: 50 or so participants and approximately 10 replicates.

As concerns this clone: Its antigen remains unidentified. Read sequence stops 3 residues before the CDR3 end, and the germline J gene provides the missing end.

V gives up 0 bases and J gives up 5 bases, and the segment between their germline ends measures 14 bases. Per the germline V gene, SGHRS is the CDR1 and YFSETQ is the CDR2. Reading from cysteine to phenylalanine, the CDR3 counts 15 amino acids. Part of the CDR3 DNA is given, 36 bases translated from base 1. Every participant had a single incident cervical HPV16 infection, and prevalent HPV16 infections were excluded. Cervical HPV DNA was detected by MY09/MY11 PCR and genotyped by dot-blot hybridization. More than 14 mL of heparinized blood were centrifuged, and the buffy coat was split into aliquots, frozen at -30 degrees C, and then kept at -80 degrees C. QIAGEN kits were used to extract genomic DNA from the buffy coat specimens. The immunoSEQ assay used multiplex PCR to amplify TCR beta CDR3 regions from an average of around 1,200 ng of genomic DNA per sample. To correct primer bias, the assay used a complete synthetic TCR repertoire to set an amplification baseline. Amplicons were sequenced on the Illumina platform. In the paper's pipeline: Sequences were error-corrected by clustering with frequency ratios and a modified nearest-neighbor algorithm and were then analyzed in the immunoSEQ Analyzer with IMGT gene definitions. At each rarefaction depth, TCR richness and evenness were averaged across 20 rarefaction repeats, and samples with fewer sequences than that depth were excluded. Wilcoxon rank sum tests with FDR correction were used to compare V, D and J gene relative abundances between the groups. For the blinded duplicates, the intraclass correlation was nearly 96% for TCR richness and averaged around 76% across roughly 69 gene segments. The source is immuneACCESS, and TCRdb retained only in-frame sequences with V and J called. Part of the clones is not carried over; for the studies checked, unresolved V genes explain less than half of this, and the remainder is unexplained. D and trimming come from the DNA, and the V and J calls and clone size come from that table. The sample's records list more than 15,000 clones. The ten most abundant clones make up about 10% of the sample.

Broader findings and caveats from the paper: Random forest classifiers combining richness and V gene abundances distinguished cases from controls with an estimated AUC of about 0.79. The cross-sectional design could not show whether the associations came before the infection or were a result of it, and neither effector/memory subsets nor HPV-specific T cells were isolated. T-cell numbers per sample were unknown, so richness differences could reflect varying T-cell content rather than repertoire biology. TRBV6-7 relative abundance was lower in cases than in controls (approximately 0.11% versus 0.16%; Bonferroni P = 0.0008). CIN3+ cases had significantly higher TCR repertoire richness than controls across sequencing depths, but evenness did not differ between the groups.

This clonotype was obtained from a woman aged 18 to 75 with a cervical HPV16 infection that either progressed to CIN3+ or cleared (not recorded which). Sequencing was carried out using blood buffy coat. Recombination linked TRBV5-1 to TRBJ2-5; the D segment might be TRBD1 or TRBD2, since each matches 5 bases. CDR3 sequence: CASSLEGRSLETQYF. Partial CDR3 DNA: TGCGCCAGCAGCTTGGAGGGGAGATCGTTGGAGACC.